This T cell receptor (beta chain) comes out of a study of T cells in Graves' hyperthyroidism and ophthalmopathy. The CDR3 regions of TCR beta were amplified from RNA transcripts. TCR CDR3 regions were first amplified by RT-PCR with HTBI primers. TCRdb redid the calling of the multiplex PCR reads with MiXCR, one entry per CDR3 protein. The repertoire holds about 570,000 distinct CDR3 sequences, with about 15% as singletons. As regards this clonotype: Its antigen is undetermined.

There are 16 residues in the CDR3. In germline, CDR1 is KGHDR, CDR2 SFDVKD. Trimming at V came to 4 bases and at J to 2 bases, leaving 5 bases not matched to a gene. General study results and limits: Expanded thyroid clonotypes (above 0.001) were mostly also found in blood.

The clonotype originates from a middle-aged woman with Graves' hyperthyroidism. Specimen: blood. The chain is built from TRBV24-1 and TRBJ2-1; 9 positions agree with TRBD1. The DNA of the CDR3 is TGTGCCACCAGTGAACCACAGGGGGCAACCTACAATGAGCAGTTCTTC. Its translation is CATSEPQGATYNEQFF.